Presented here are 25 T cell receptor beta chains from one specimen sequenced in a study of IL-17A CD8 T cells in psoriatic arthritis synovium. The library was generated by the immunoSEQ multiplex PCR assay. TCRdb stores this immuneACCESS table with in-frame sequences only. Part of the clones is absent; in the studies checked, under half of the shortfall reflects unresolved V genes, and no reason is known for the rest. A total of about 2,100 clones appear in this sample, 70% to 80% of them only once. The ten largest clonotypes hold 8% to 11% of the sample. Synovial fluid effusions were drawn by aspiration from the actively inflamed joints of psoriatic arthritis patients. Material for sequencing was memory CD8+ T cells from synovial fluid. This specimen's cell subset or site label, per the study, means: bulk memory CD8+ T cells (CD45RA-CD27+/- and CD45RA+CD27-). The receptors originated from a human donor with psoriatic arthritis.

The chain carries TRBV10-2 and TRBJ2-2; TRBD2 matches at 9 bases. The CDR3 has 15 amino acids. V dropped 7 bases and J dropped 1; count of bases not matched to a gene: 4. CDR1 and CDR2 (germline): WSHSY, SAAADI. Here the CDR3 DNA reads TGCGCCAGCACCTTAGCGGGGGAGAACACCGGGGAGCTGTTTTTT. It codes for CASTLAGENTGELFF.

This clone was seen a handful of times. The chain joins TRBV7-6 to TRBJ1-1; 9 nucleotides line up with TRBD1. The CDR3 is 14 residues long. Germline values: CDR1 SGHVS, CDR2 FNYEAQ. Losses at the gene ends were 5 bases for V and 5 bases for J; bases not matched to a gene: 6. The CDR3 spells CASSPYRGPTEAFF. The DNA for the CDR3 is TGTGCCAGCAGCCCATACAGGGGGCCTACTGAAGCTTTCTTT. Filled out from reference TRBV7-6 and TRBJ1-1, the complete variable domain reads GAGVSQSPRYKVTKRGQDVALRCDPISGHVSLYWYRQALGQGPEFLTYFNYEAQQDKSGLPNDRFSAERPEGSISTLTIQRTEQRDSAMYRCASSPYRGPTEAFFGQGTRLTVV.

This clone was found a few times. The chain combines TRBV6-5 with TRBJ2-7; TRBD1 matches at 10 bases. The CDR3 covers 15 residues. The V segment lost 2 bases and the J segment 7 bases; nucleotides outside the gene matches: 8. Germline-derived CDR1 and CDR2 are MNHEY and SVGAGI. The CDR3 here is CASSYELAGQGEQYF. DNA of the CDR3: TGTGCCAGCAGTTACGAGCTGGCGGGACAGGGGGAGCAGTACTTC.

This clone was seen only a few times. Sequence at one end of the junction differs from germline and may be a read error. The genes are TRBV28 and TRBJ2-1, with TRBD2 matching over 11 bases. The CDR3 length is 16 residues. CDR1 and CDR2 from the germline V gene are MDHEN and SYDVKM. The CDR3 DNA is TGTGCCAGCACTTTAGATAGCGGGAGGGCCACCAATGAGCAGTTCTTC. Translation: CASTLDSGRATNEQFF.

Here the CDR3 reads CASSQVGAGGAGANVLTF. The CDR3 nucleotides read TGCGCCAGCAGCCAAGTGGGGGCGGGAGGCGCTGGGGCCAACGTCCTGACTTTC. This rearrangement joins TRBV4-3 to TRBJ2-6, with 8 positions matching TRBD2. From germline, CDR1 is LGHNA and CDR2 YSLEER. V lost 1 base and J lost 2; bases outside the gene matches: 7. The CDR3 has 18 residues.

This clone is large within its sample. The chain couples TRBV5-1 to TRBJ2-7; 15 nucleotides line up with TRBD2. The germline CDR1 and CDR2 sequences are SGHRS and YFSETQ. CDR3 size: 14 residues. V lost 6 bases to trimming and J lost 5 bases; unmatched junction nucleotides: 3. CDR3: CASKGLAGGDEQYF. The CDR3 nucleotides are TGCGCCAGCAAGGGACTAGCGGGGGGAGACGAGCAGTACTTC. Filled out from reference TRBV5-1 and TRBJ2-7, the complete variable domain reads KAGVTQTPRYLIKTRGQQVTLSCSPISGHRSVSWYQQTPGQGLQFLFEYFSETQRNKGNFPGRFSGRQFSNSRSEMNVSTLELGDSALYLCASKGLAGGDEQYFGPGTRLTVT.

This chain uses TRBV7-2 with TRBJ2-7; D is uncertain. The CDR3 is made up of 13 amino acids. Germline CDR1 is SGHTA and CDR2 is FQGNSA. The V and J ends lost 0 bases and 7 bases respectively, with 10 bases between them. The CDR3 loop is CASSLAWLGEQYF. The CDR3 DNA reads as TGTGCCAGCAGCTTAGCGTGGTTGGGGGAGCAGTACTTC.

The chain employs TRBV6-6 and TRBJ2-1; D perhaps matches TRBD1 (6 bases). The CDR3 spans 15 residues. Deletions cut 0 bases from V and 9 bases from J, with 15 bases between. The germline V gene encodes CDR1 MNHNY and CDR2 SVGAGI (reference sequence). The CDR3 sequence is CASSYSAGRGSEQFF. CDR3 coding DNA: TGTGCCAGCAGTTACTCTGCAGGCAGGGGATCTGAGCAGTTCTTC.

This chain joins TRBV5-5 and TRBJ2-7; D gene unclear. Between the trimmed V and J ends, which lost 1 base and 3 bases, there was a span of 5 bases. Germline V gene sequence: CDR1 SGHKS, CDR2 YYEKEE (reference sequence). The CDR3 length is 12 residues. The DNA for the CDR3 is TGTGCCAGCAGCTTGTACGGCTACGAGCAGTACTTC. This translates into CASSLYGYEQYF. Full variable domain (missing parts from reference TRBV5-5 and TRBJ2-7): DAGVTQSPTHLIKTRGQQVTLRCSPISGHKSVSWYQQVLGQGPQFIFQYYEKEERGRGNFPDRFSARQFPNYSSELNVNALLLGDSALYLCASSLYGYEQYFGPGTRLTVT.

The J gene is TRBJ1-5, the V gene TRBV19; 12 bases line up with TRBD1. Germline assignment: CDR1 LNHDA and CDR2 SQIVND (reference sequence). Unmatched junction bases numbered 3, after V lost 3 bases and J lost 6 bases. CDR3 length: 15 residues. This CDR3 is CASSISGQGAQPQHF. The CDR3, as DNA: TGTGCCAGTAGTATCTCGGGACAGGGGGCTCAGCCCCAGCATTTT.

V and J are TRBV4-2 and TRBJ2-2; D unclear. The CDR3 runs 16 residues. V was shortened by 5 bases and J by 3 bases, with 16 bases between the two germline ends. Per the germline V gene, CDR1 is LGHNA and CDR2 is YNFKEQ. The CDR3 nucleotides read TGTGCCAGCAGCTCTTCGACTCCGGATCACACCGGGGAGCTGTTTTTT. This sequence encodes CASSSSTPDHTGELFF.

The gene calls are TRBV11-3 and TRBJ2-3; 8 positions match TRBD2. V gave up 1 base and J gave up 4 bases; unmatched junction bases: 4. The CDR3 covers 15 residues. Germline loops: CDR1 SGHNT, CDR2 YENEEA. In DNA form, the CDR3 reads TGTGCCAGCAGCTTAGCGGGAGGGCCGGCAGATACGCAGTATTTT. It is translated as CASSLAGGPADTQYF.

In this sample, this clone turned up once. V usage is TRBV2 and J usage is TRBJ2-1; the D gene is possibly TRBD2 (6 bases). CDR1 and CDR2 (germline): SNHLY, FYNNEI. With 6 bases removed from V and 10 bases from J, the gap between germline ends came to 16 bases. This CDR3 is 13 amino acids long. The CDR3 nucleotides are TGTGCCAGCAGAATAGCGGAGAGGATGGAGCAGTTCTTC. The encoded protein is CASRIAERMEQFF.

Worth noting for this clone: The junction differs from germline at one of its ends, possibly a read error. The V and J genes are TRBV6-4 and TRBJ2-1, with D uncertain. The CDR3 has 13 residues. CDR1 and CDR2 (germline): MRHNA, SNTAGT. The CDR3 spells CASSDSNTGEQFF. In DNA form, the CDR3 reads TGTGCCAGCAGCGACTCCAACACGGGTGAGCAGTTCTTC.

The chain links TRBV14 to TRBJ2-3; D unclear. CDR3 length equals 15 residues. Germline-derived CDR1 and CDR2 are SGHDN and FVKESK. The V and J ends lost 4 bases and 2 bases respectively, with 13 bases between them. DNA for the CDR3: TGTGCCAGCAGCCCTGGAGTCGACTTCACAGATACGCAGTATTTT. Protein: CASSPGVDFTDTQYF. Looking up the rest from reference TRBV14 and TRBJ2-3 gives the full variable domain: EAGVTQFPSHSVIEKGQTVTLRCDPISGHDNLYWYRRVMGKEIKFLLHFVKESKQDESGMPNNRFLAERTGGTYSTLKVQPAELEDSGVYFCASSPGVDFTDTQYFGPGTRLTVL.

To note about this clone: A read error may account for a junction end that differs from germline. The chain carries TRBV5-3 and TRBJ2-7, with 7 bases aligning to TRBD2. TRBV5-3 is marked as an open reading frame, function uncertain. The CDR3 length is 14 residues. CDR3 in amino acids: CASSLVTSRWEQYF. The CDR3, as DNA: TGTGCCAGCAGCTTGGTGACTAGCAGGTGGGAGCAGTACTTC.

V usage is TRBV6-5 and J usage is TRBJ2-5, with 12 bases identical to TRBD1. V shed 6 bases and J 4 bases; nucleotides not matched to a gene: 6. The CDR3 is 15 amino acids. Per germline, CDR1 MNHEY and CDR2 SVGAGI. This CDR3 is CASRGQGARIETQYF. For the CDR3, the DNA is TGTGCCAGCAGGGGACAGGGGGCCCGAATAGAGACCCAGTACTTC.

V and J are TRBV30 and TRBJ2-1; D not resolved. In germline, CDR1 is GTSNPN, CDR2 SVGIG (reference sequence). Trimming took off 7 bases at V and 7 bases at J, with 8 bases between the two ends. CDR3 length equals 10 residues. The CDR3: CASGWNEQFF. CDR3 coding DNA: TGTGCCTCTGGTTGGAATGAGCAGTTCTTC.

The V gene is TRBV4-3, the J gene TRBJ2-3; 11 bases align to TRBD2. The trim removed 0 bases at V and 5 bases at J, leaving 10 bases unmatched. CDR1 and CDR2 from the germline V gene are LGHNA and YSLEER. This CDR3 has 18 amino acids. The CDR3 is CASSQDLVAGGPGDTQYF. CDR3 DNA: TGCGCCAGCAGCCAAGATCTGGTAGCGGGAGGGCCAGGAGATACGCAGTATTTT.

The genes are TRBV2 and TRBJ2-5; TRBD1 aligns across 7 bases. V shed 6 bases, J shed 11 bases, and the junction held 9 bases outside the gene matches. The CDR3 loop spans 12 amino acids. Germline loops: CDR1 SNHLY, CDR2 FYNNEI. CDR3 protein: CASRGYRQGQYF. In nucleotides, the CDR3 is TGTGCCAGCAGGGGGTACCGACAGGGACAGTACTTC.

This clone was detected a few times. The chain uses TRBV5-7 and TRBJ2-5; a possible D gene is TRBD1 (6 bases). Being an ORF, TRBV5-7 has a function that is uncertain. The V end was cut by 0 bases, the J end by 6 bases, with 12 bases between. The CDR3 sequence is 14 residues long. The CDR3 protein is CASSLALDRQTQYF. CDR3 DNA sequence: TGTGCCAGCAGCTTGGCCCTAGACAGGCAGACCCAGTACTTC.

The chain employs TRBV4-2 and TRBJ2-7, with a possible D match to TRBD2 (5 bases). This CDR3 region has 16 residues. Germline values: CDR1 LGHNA, CDR2 YNFKEQ. V was clipped by 0 bases and J by 0 bases, with 12 bases between them. CDR3 loop: CASSQDHSGSSYEQYF. DNA for the CDR3: TGTGCCAGCAGCCAAGATCACAGCGGTAGCTCCTACGAGCAGTACTTC.

The chain links TRBV7-6 to TRBJ2-1; D call uncertain. The CDR3 length is 16 residues. Germline CDR1 SGHVS, CDR2 FNYEAQ. Deletions cut 5 bases from V and 8 bases from J, with 22 bases between. CDR3 coding DNA: TGTGCCAGCAGCCCTTGGGGAACGCTTAGTGGTTATGAGCAGTTCTTC. It codes for CASSPWGTLSGYEQFF.

This clone was counted a single time. This chain connects TRBV28 to TRBJ2-3, with TRBD2 matching over 7 bases. The CDR3 is made up of 17 amino acids. Trimming cost V 7 bases and J 2 bases; bases outside gene matches: 15. Looked up from germline, CDR1 is MDHEN and CDR2 is SYDVKM. The CDR3 bases are TGTGCCAGCAACCCTTCACCCGGGAGGAAGGCCACAGATACGCAGTATTTT. This encodes CASNPSPGRKATDTQYF.

The V and J genes are TRBV9 and TRBJ2-1; 7 nucleotides agree with TRBD1. This CDR3 comprises 15 residues. Germline V gene sequence: CDR1 SGDLS, CDR2 YYNGEE. Trimming took 3 bases from V and 6 from J; bases not matched to a gene: 9. The CDR3 DNA is TGTGCCAGCAGCGATACAGGGGAAGGGGGCAATGAGCAGTTCTTC. Its translation is CASSDTGEGGNEQFF.